These 18 T cell receptor beta chains were all obtained from the same sample, sequenced in a study of T cell clonality in common variable immunodeficiency. Sequencing was performed with immunoSEQ multiplex PCR; in TCRdb, only in-frame clones are kept and a portion is missing. Listed for the sample are roughly 32,000 clones, none seen a single time. The specimen was peripheral blood mononuclear cells. The receptor set was obtained from a person aged 18-70 years in good health.

Within the sample, this clone is medium-sized. The CDR3 is cut off 3 residues early in the read; its end comes from the germline J gene. The J gene is TRBJ2-7, the V gene TRBV6-4; 8 bases are a match to TRBD1. CDR3 length equals 16 residues. Germline V gives CDR1 MRHNA, CDR2 SNTAGT. J gave up 6 bases and V 1 base, and 11 bases lay outside the gene matches. The DNA read from the CDR3 is TGTGCCAGCAGTGACTTCGGACAGGGCCAGGGTCGCGAG. It is translated as CASSDFGQGQGRE. The entire CDR3 is CASSDFGQGQGREQYF.

Comments on this clone: Read sequence stops 3 residues before the CDR3 end, and the germline J gene provides the missing end. This chain links TRBV29-1 with TRBJ1-2, with D possibly matching TRBD1 (6 bases). The CDR3 sequence is 13 residues long. Germline CDR1 is SQVTM and CDR2 is ANQGSEA. The CDR3 sequence: CSVDGGPMETYTF. Partial CDR3 DNA: TGCAGCGTTGACGGGGGGCCCATGGAGACC.

This clone was recorded at least ten times. The CDR3 end falls 3 residues outside the read, so it is completed with the germline J gene. The V and J genes are TRBV2 and TRBJ1-5, with TRBD1 as a possible D gene (6 bases). Germline V gene sequence: CDR1 SNHLY, CDR2 FYNNEI. V lost 7 bases and J lost 3, with 16 bases in between. This CDR3 contains 15 residues. The CDR3 sequence: CASTQSTGYNQPQHF. CDR3 DNA (partial): TGTGCCAGCACCCAATCAACAGGGTACAATCAGCCC.

This clone has ten or more counts. The CDR3 spells CASSLGGLAGGTDTQYF. CDR3 bases read: TGCGCCAGCAGCCTGGGGGGACTAGCGGGAGGCACAGATACG. The genes are TRBV5-1 and TRBJ2-3, with 14 bases lining up with TRBD2. Sequencing ends 3 residues short of the CDR3 end; the germline J gene provides the rest. The CDR3 sequence is 17 residues long. Germline V gene data show CDR1 as SGHRS and CDR2 as YFSETQ. J was trimmed by 1 base and V by 4 bases; bases with no gene match: 5.

This clone is termed medium-sized. From the germline J gene comes the end of the CDR3, since the read stops 3 residues before it. The chain has TRBV4-2 and TRBJ2-3; the D gene is possibly TRBD2 (6 bases). The CDR3 has 20 residues. Germline-derived CDR1 and CDR2 are LGHNA and YNFKEQ. The V end lost 4 bases, the J end lost 1 base, and 27 bases lay between the germline ends. The CDR3 DNA, read in part, is TGTGCCAGCAGCCCAAGTTCGGGGACTCACTATCGTTTGGGCACAGATACG. It codes for CASSPSSGTHYRLGTDT. The whole CDR3 protein reads CASSPSSGTHYRLGTDTQYF.

This clone was seen ten or more times. The CDR3 extends 3 residues past the end of the read, so its final part is completed from the germline J gene. V gene TRBV5-1 combines with J gene TRBJ2-3; TRBD1 aligns across 9 bases. J was trimmed by 6 bases and V by 2 bases; bases with no gene match: 4. Per the germline V gene, CDR1 is SGHRS and CDR2 is YFSETQ. This CDR3 comprises 14 residues. CDR3: CASSFRQGGDTQYF. The DNA read from the CDR3 is TGCGCCAGCAGCTTCAGACAGGGGGGGGATACG.

This clone occurred a few times. CDR3 DNA (partial): TGTGCCAGCAGCCCGGGACAGGCTTACAATGAG. It is translated as CASSPGQAYNE. The entire CDR3 protein is CASSPGQAYNEQFF. The chain recombines TRBV7-3 with TRBJ2-1; TRBD1 matches at 8 bases. The CDR3 goes on 3 residues after the read ends, and that part is filled in from the germline J gene. This CDR3 region has 14 residues. CDR1 is SGHTA, CDR2 FQGTGA, per germline. J gave up 4 bases and V 5 bases, and 4 bases lay outside the gene matches.

This clone appeared many times. Read sequence stops 3 residues before the CDR3 end, and the germline J gene provides the missing end. V is TRBV7-2 and J is TRBJ1-1; TRBD1 aligns across 9 bases. After removal of 5 bases from V and 3 bases from J, the junction contained 1 base not matched to a gene. CDR1 is SGHTA and CDR2 is FQGNSA in the germline V gene. CDR3 length: 13 amino acids. The part of the CDR3 DNA that was read is TGTGCCAGCAGCCGACAGGGGGACACTGAA. Residues: CASSRQGDTE. The complete CDR3 reads CASSRQGDTEAFF.

This clone has a count of ten or more. The read finishes 3 residues shy of the CDR3 end, and the germline J gene is used to complete it. This chain connects TRBV23-1 to TRBJ2-4, with 7 bases fitting TRBD1. TRBV23-1 has ORF status, its function being uncertain. The J segment lost 0 bases and the V segment lost 2 bases, leaving 7 bases of the junction unmatched. The CDR3 runs 17 residues. The covered CDR3 bases are TGCGCCAGCAGTCAACCGACAGGGCCAGTAGCCAAAAACATT. It encodes CASSQPTGPVAKNI. The CDR3 reads in full as CASSQPTGPVAKNIQYF.

This clone was observed a handful of times. A junction end diverges from the germline sequence, so it may reflect a read error. The sequence runs out 3 residues before the end of the CDR3; the remainder is reconstructed from the germline J gene. This chain joins TRBV30 and TRBJ1-1; D perhaps matches TRBD1 (6 bases). CDR3 size: 15 residues. The germline gives CDR1 GTSNPN, CDR2 SVGIG (reference sequence). The CDR3: CAWGRAGAGASDAFF. CDR3 DNA (partial): TGTGCCTGGGGGAGGGCGGGGGCCGGCGCTTCTGAC.

The table lists this clone with a few counts. The missing CDR3 end, 3 residues past where the read stops, is filled in from the germline J gene. This chain joins TRBV5-4 and TRBJ2-5; TRBD2 aligns across 10 bases. The V gene's germline CDR1 is SGHNT and CDR2 YYREEE (reference sequence). This CDR3 has 16 residues. The ends lost 3 bases at V and 1 base at J; junction bases unmatched: 6. The CDR3 spells CASSSVAGGIQETQYF. The sequenced part of the CDR3 DNA is TGTGCCAGCAGCTCCGTAGCGGGAGGCATCCAAGAGACC.

This clone has a count of ten or more. With the read ending 3 residues before the CDR3 end, the germline J gene is used to fill in that end. The genes are TRBV5-1 and TRBJ2-3; 8 nucleotides agree with TRBD1. Trimming at V came to 7 bases and at J to 0 bases, leaving 10 bases not matched to a gene. CDR1 is SGHRS and CDR2 is YFSETQ in the germline V gene. This CDR3 comprises 16 residues. The part of the CDR3 DNA that was read is TGCGCCAGCCGAACCCCGACAGGGGATAGCACAGATACG. Its translation: CASRTPTGDSTDT. The entire CDR3 is CASRTPTGDSTDTQYF.

This clone came up many times. The read ends 3 residues shy of where the CDR3 ends; the end is completed using the germline J gene. The chain joins TRBV6-1 to TRBJ1-5; D is unclear. Between the trimmed V and J ends, which lost 3 bases and 2 bases, there was a span of 11 bases. This CDR3 region has 15 residues. From germline, CDR1 is MNHNS and CDR2 SASEGT. The DNA read from the CDR3 is TGTGCCAGCAGTGAGGGCATTTACGGCAATCAGCCC. It codes for CASSEGIYGNQP. The complete CDR3 reads CASSEGIYGNQPQHF.

This clone was detected a few times. From the germline J gene comes the end of the CDR3, since the read stops 3 residues before it. The chain links TRBV18 to TRBJ1-6, with TRBD1 as a possible D gene (5 bases). The CDR3 has 15 amino acids. Germline lookup yields CDR1 KGHSH and CDR2 LQKENI. V gave up 4 bases and J gave up 7 bases, with 14 bases separating them. Incomplete CDR3 DNA: TGTGCCAGCTCACGTGGTGTGGGACTAAATTCACCC. Its translation: CASSRGVGLNSP. The full CDR3 reads CASSRGVGLNSPLHF.

This clone was seen many times. The sequenced fragment ends 3 residues before the CDR3 boundary, so the rest is inferred from the germline J gene. This rearrangement joins TRBV10-3 to TRBJ1-2; TRBD1 matches 8 bases. The germline CDR1 and CDR2 sequences are ENHRY and SYGVKD. After removal of 10 bases from V and 3 bases from J, the junction contained 10 bases not matched to a gene. The CDR3 length is 14 residues. CDR3 DNA (partial): TGTGCCACACTCAAACAGGGGGGGGACTATGGC. Translating it yields CATLKQGGDYG. The CDR3 in its entirety is CATLKQGGDYGYTF.

This clone was picked up a small number of times. The CDR3 end falls 3 residues outside the read, so it is completed with the germline J gene. V and J are TRBV19 and TRBJ1-3; 7 positions match TRBD1. The CDR3 covers 14 residues. Germline CDR1 is LNHDA and CDR2 is SQIVND (reference sequence). After removal of 8 bases from V and 5 bases from J, the junction contained 9 bases not matched to a gene. This chain's CDR3 is CASYNRGDRNTIYF. Partial CDR3 DNA: TGTGCCAGTTATAACAGGGGCGATCGAAACACC. The whole variable domain, filled in from reference TRBV19 and TRBJ1-3, reads DGGITQSPKYLFRKEGQNVTLSCEQNLNHDAMYWYRQDPGQGLRLIYYSQIVNDFQKGDIAEGYSVSREKKESFPLTVTSAQKNPTAFYLCASYNRGDRNTIYFGEGSWLTVV.

This clone was picked up many times. Sequencing ends 3 residues short of the CDR3 end; the germline J gene provides the rest. The genes are TRBV30 and TRBJ1-5; D call uncertain. V was pared by 2 bases and J by 4 bases, with 9 bases between. The CDR3 is made up of 13 amino acids. Germline-derived CDR1 and CDR2 are GTSNPN and SVGIG (reference sequence). The CDR3 region is CAWSIQANQPQHF. The part of the CDR3 DNA that was read is TGTGCCTGGAGTATCCAGGCTAATCAGCCC.

This clone was seen only a few times. The read is 3 residues too short to cover the CDR3 end, so that end is filled in from the germline J gene. The V call is TRBV7-9, the J call TRBJ2-7; possible D gene TRBD1, 6 bases. Trimming took off 5 bases at V and 6 bases at J, with 14 bases between the two ends. The CDR3 runs to 13 residues. CDR1 is SEHNR and CDR2 is FQNEAQ in the germline V gene (reference sequence). CDR3 sequence reads: CASSRQSGAEQYF. Partial CDR3 DNA: TGTGCCAGCAGCCGCCAGTCAGGGGCCGAG. Supplemented by reference TRBV7-9 and TRBJ2-7, the full variable domain reads DTGVSQNPRHKITKRGQNVTFRCDPISEHNRLYWYRQTLGQGPEFLTYFQNEAQLEKSRLLSDRFSAERPKGSFSTLEIQRTEQGDSAMYLCASSRQSGAEQYFGPGTRLTVT.